This T cell receptor beta chain was documented in a study of metastatic and nonmetastatic thyroid tumors. Study overall: Malignant and benign thyroid patients had repertoires compared in peripheral blood and tumor or nodule tissue.

TCRdb re-processed the PCR reads through MiXCR. Of tens of thousands of clones in the sample, roughly 10% were seen once. All patients reached thyroid surgery having received no treatment beforehand. This clone showed up many times. CDR1 is SGHRS, CDR2 YFSETQ, per germline. J gave up 0 bases and V 3 bases, and 8 bases lay outside the gene matches. The length of the CDR3 is 17 residues. The sequenced material came from blood. The chain employs TRBV5-1 and TRBJ2-2, with TRBD1 matching 7 bases. The clonotype was recovered from a female donor with papillary thyroid cancer or a benign thyroid nodule (not recorded which). Some clones in this sample may be carry-over from other donors' samples. The CDR3 reads CASSSVQGSPNTGELFF. CDR3 DNA sequence: TGCGCCAGCAGCTCAGTACAGGGGTCCCCGAACACCGGGGAGCTGTTTTTT.